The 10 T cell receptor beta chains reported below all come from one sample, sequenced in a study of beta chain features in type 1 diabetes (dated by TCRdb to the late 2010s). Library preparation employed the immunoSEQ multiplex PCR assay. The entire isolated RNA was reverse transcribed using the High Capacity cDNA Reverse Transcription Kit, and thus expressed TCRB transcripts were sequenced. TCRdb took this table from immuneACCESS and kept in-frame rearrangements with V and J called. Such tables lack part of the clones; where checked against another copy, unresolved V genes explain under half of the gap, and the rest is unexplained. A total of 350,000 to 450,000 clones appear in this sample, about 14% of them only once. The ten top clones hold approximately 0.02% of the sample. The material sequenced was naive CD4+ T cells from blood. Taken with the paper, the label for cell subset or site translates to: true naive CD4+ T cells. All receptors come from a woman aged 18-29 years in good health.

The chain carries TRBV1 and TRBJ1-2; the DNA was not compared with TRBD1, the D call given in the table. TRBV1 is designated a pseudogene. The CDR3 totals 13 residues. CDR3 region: CTPTGQGAYGYTF. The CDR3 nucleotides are TGCACCCCCACGGGACAGGGGGCTTATGGCTACACCTTC.

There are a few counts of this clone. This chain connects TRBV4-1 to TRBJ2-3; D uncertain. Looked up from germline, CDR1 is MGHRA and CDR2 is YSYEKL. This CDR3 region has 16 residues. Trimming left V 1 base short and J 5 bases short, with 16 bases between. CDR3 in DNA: TGCGCCAGCAGCCAAGGCGAACTAACCCTCCGAGATACGCAGTATTTT. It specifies CASSQGELTLRDTQYF.

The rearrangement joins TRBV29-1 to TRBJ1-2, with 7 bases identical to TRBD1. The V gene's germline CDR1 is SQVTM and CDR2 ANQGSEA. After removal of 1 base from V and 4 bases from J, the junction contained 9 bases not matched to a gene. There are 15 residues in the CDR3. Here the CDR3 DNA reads TGCAGCGTTGAAGGAAAAGGCGGGACAGTCTATGGCTACACCTTC. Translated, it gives CSVEGKGGTVYGYTF. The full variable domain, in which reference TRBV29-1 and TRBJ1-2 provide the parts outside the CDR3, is SAVISQKPSRDICQRGTSLTIQCQVDSQVTMMFWYRQQPGQSLTLIATANQGSEATYESGFVIDKFPISRPNLTFSTLTVSNMSPEDSSIYLCSVEGKGGTVYGYTFGSGTRLTVV.

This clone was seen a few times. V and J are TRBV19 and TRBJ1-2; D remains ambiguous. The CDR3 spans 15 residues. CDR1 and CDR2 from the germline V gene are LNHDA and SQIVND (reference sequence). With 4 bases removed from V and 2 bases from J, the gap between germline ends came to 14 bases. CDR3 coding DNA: TGTGCCAGTAGTACGACTTGGGAGGACAACTATGGCTACACCTTC. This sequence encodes CASSTTWEDNYGYTF.

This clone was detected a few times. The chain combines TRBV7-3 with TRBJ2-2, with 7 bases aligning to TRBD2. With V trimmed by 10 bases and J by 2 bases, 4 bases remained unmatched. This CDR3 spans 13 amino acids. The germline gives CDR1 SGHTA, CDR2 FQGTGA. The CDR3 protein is CATSSGNTGELFF. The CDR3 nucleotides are TGTGCCACGTCTAGCGGTAACACCGGGGAGCTGTTTTTT.

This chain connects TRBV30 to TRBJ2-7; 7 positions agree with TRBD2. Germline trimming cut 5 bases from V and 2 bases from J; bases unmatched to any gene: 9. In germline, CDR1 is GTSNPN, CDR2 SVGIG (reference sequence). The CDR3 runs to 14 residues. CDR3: CAWGPLAGAYEQYF. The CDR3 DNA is TGTGCCTGGGGACCCCTGGCGGGAGCCTACGAGCAGTACTTC.

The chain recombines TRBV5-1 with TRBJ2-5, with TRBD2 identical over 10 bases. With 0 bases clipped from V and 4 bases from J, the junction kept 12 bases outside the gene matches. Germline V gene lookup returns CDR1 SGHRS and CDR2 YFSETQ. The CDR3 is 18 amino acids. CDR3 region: CASSLERTSGSRGETQYF. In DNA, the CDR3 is TGCGCCAGCAGCTTGGAAAGGACTAGCGGATCGAGGGGAGAGACCCAGTACTTC.

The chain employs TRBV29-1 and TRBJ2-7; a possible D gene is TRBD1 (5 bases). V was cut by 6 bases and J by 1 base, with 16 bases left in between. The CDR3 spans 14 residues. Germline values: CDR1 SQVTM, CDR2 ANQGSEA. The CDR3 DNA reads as TGCAGCGTCCTTAAGGTCCAGGGATCCTACGAGCAGTACTTC. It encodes CSVLKVQGSYEQYF.

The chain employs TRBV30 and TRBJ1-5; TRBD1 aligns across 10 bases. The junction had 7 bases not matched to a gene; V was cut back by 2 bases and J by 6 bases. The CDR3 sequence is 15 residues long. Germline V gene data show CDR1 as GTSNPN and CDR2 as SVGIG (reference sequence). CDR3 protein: CAWSSWGQGTQPQHF. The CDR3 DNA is TGTGCCTGGAGTTCATGGGGACAGGGGACTCAGCCCCAGCATTTT.

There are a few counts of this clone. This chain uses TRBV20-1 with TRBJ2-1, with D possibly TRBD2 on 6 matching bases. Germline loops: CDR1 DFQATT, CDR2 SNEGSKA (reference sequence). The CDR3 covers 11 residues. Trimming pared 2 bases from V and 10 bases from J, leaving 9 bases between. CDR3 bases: TGCAGTGCTAGAAGGCGGGACGAGCAGTTCTTC. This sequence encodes CSARRRDEQFF.